This T cell receptor (beta chain) is drawn from a study of Tregs in tolerant kidney transplant recipients. In germline, CDR1 is LNHDA, CDR2 SQIVND (reference sequence). Trimming stripped 7 bases from V and 9 bases from J, with 16 bases between. The CDR3 runs to 13 residues. Here immunoSEQ multiplex PCR was the method, and the copy in TCRdb shows in-frame clones only, minus some. Its clone listing holds some 31,000 clones. Turning to this clone: Its cognate antigen is unknown. The read halts 3 residues ahead of the CDR3 end, with the missing end drawn from the germline J gene.

Overall study results and limits: Findings come from small patient numbers and require larger validation. No direct test of biological reproducibility was done here.

Material: CD8+ T cells from blood, obtained before the transplant. The sequence came from a human donor who received a combined kidney and bone marrow transplant. The chain recombines TRBV19 with TRBJ1-5; D unclear. The DNA read from the CDR3 is TGTGCCAGTATGGTTGAAGGTGATATGCCC. Translated: CASMVEGDMP. In full, the CDR3 reads CASMVEGDMPQHF.